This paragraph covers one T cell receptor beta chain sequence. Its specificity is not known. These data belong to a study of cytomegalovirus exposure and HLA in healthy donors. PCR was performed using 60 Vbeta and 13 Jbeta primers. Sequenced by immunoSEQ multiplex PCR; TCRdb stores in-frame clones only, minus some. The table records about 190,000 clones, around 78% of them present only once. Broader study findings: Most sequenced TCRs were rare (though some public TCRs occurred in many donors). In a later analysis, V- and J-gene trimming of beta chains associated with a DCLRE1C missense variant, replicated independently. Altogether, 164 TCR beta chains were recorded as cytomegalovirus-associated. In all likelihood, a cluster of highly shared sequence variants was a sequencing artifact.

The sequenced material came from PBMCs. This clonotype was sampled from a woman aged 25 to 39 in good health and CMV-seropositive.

CDR3 protein: CAIKVGGAFF. The CDR3 nucleotides read TGTGCCATCAAAGTGGGGGGGGCTTTCTTT. The chain carries TRBV30 and TRBJ1-1, with D tentatively TRBD1 (5 bases). This CDR3 comprises 10 residues. Germline V gene data show CDR1 as GTSNPN and CDR2 as SVGIG (reference sequence). Deletions cut 8 bases from V and 11 bases from J, with 15 bases between.